This entry lists 22 T cell receptor beta chains sequenced from one sample in a study of neurological immune-mediated disorders. Time point noted: longitudinal time-point 3. TCRdb fed the 5' RACE reads into MiXCR, producing one record per CDR3 protein. The table shows roughly 100,000 distinct CDR3 sequences, with about a tenth occurring only once. The specimen sequenced was PBMCs. These receptors came from a female donor with HTLV-1-associated myelopathy (HAM/TSP).

This clonotype was detected once. The rearrangement joins TRBV5-1 to TRBJ1-2; D not resolved. Germline V gene sequence: CDR1 SGHRS, CDR2 YFSETQ. Trimming left V 0 bases short and J 3 bases short, with 9 bases between. The CDR3 contains 14 residues. The CDR3 here is CASSLGGVDYGYTF. As DNA, the CDR3 is TGCGCCAGCAGCTTGGGTGGGGTGGACTATGGCTACACCTTC.

This clonotype was counted ten times or more. The chain recombines TRBV7-3 with TRBJ2-7; D gene uncertain. Trimming removed 3 bases from V and 3 bases from J, with 9 bases in between. Germline CDR1 SGHTA, CDR2 FQGTGA. CDR3 size: 13 residues. The CDR3 region is CASSLGTGYEQYF. CDR3 nucleotide sequence: TGTGCCAGCAGCTTGGGCACGGGCTACGAGCAGTACTTC.

This clonotype was observed at least ten times. This chain uses TRBV2 with TRBJ1-2, with TRBD1 as a possible D gene (5 bases). Germline V CDR1 and CDR2: SNHLY, FYNNEI. The CDR3 has 15 residues. The V end lost 1 base, the J end lost 7 bases, and 16 bases lay between the germline ends. CDR3 DNA: TGTGCCAGCAGTGAAGGGCAGGGCCGGACGTCTGGCTACACCTTC. It specifies CASSEGQGRTSGYTF.

V gene TRBV9 combines with J gene TRBJ2-3; TRBD2 agrees at 10 bases. Germline trimming cut 1 base from V and 5 bases from J; bases unmatched to any gene: 4. Germline V lookup: CDR1 SGDLS, CDR2 YYNGEE. The CDR3 runs 15 residues. Written as DNA, the CDR3 is TGTGCCAGCAGCGTAACTAGCGGGGTCGAAGATACGCAGTATTTT. It translates to CASSVTSGVEDTQYF. The full variable domain, completed using reference TRBV9 and TRBJ2-3, is DSGVTQTPKHLITATGQRVTLRCSPRSGDLSVYWYQQSLDQGLQFLIQYYNGEERAKGNILERFSAQQFPDLHSELNLSSLELGDSALYFCASSVTSGVEDTQYFGPGTRLTVL.

The table lists this clonotype with many counts. The V and J genes are TRBV5-1 and TRBJ1-6; D unclear. Germline CDR1 reads SGHRS; CDR2 reads YFSETQ. Trimming pared 0 bases from V and 5 bases from J, leaving 6 bases between. This CDR3 is built from 14 residues. CDR3 region: CASSLGTNNSPLHF. The DNA for the CDR3 is TGCGCCAGCAGCTTGGGGACGAATAATTCACCCCTCCACTTT.

This clonotype was seen ten or more times. This chain links TRBV27 with TRBJ2-3; 13 bases align to TRBD2. Germline lookup yields CDR1 MNHEY and CDR2 SMNVEV (reference sequence). The CDR3 totals 17 residues. Losses at the gene ends were 6 bases for V and 5 bases for J; bases not matched to a gene: 11. Written as DNA, the CDR3 is TGTGCCAGCAGATTCCGGACTAGCGGGGGCATGGGAGATACGCAGTATTTT. Its translation: CASRFRTSGGMGDTQYF.

This clonotype has a count of ten or more. The V gene is TRBV18, the J gene TRBJ2-3; TRBD2 aligns across 9 bases. V lost 2 bases, J lost 2 bases, and 5 bases stayed unmatched. The CDR3 runs to 16 residues. Germline V CDR1 and CDR2: KGHSH, LQKENI. CDR3 nucleotide sequence: TGTGCCAGCTCACCAACCAGCGGGGGGCCCACAGATACGCAGTATTTT. Translation gives CASSPTSGGPTDTQYF. The full variable domain, completed using reference TRBV18 and TRBJ2-3, is NAGVMQNPRHLVRRRGQEARLRCSPMKGHSHVYWYRQLPEEGLKFMVYLQKENIIDESGMPKERFSAEFPKEGPSILRIQQVVRGDSAAYFCASSPTSGGPTDTQYFGPGTRLTVL.

This clonotype was counted many times. V is TRBV20-1 and J is TRBJ2-7; D is possibly TRBD2 (5 bases). The CDR3 has 14 residues. Germline CDR1 and CDR2: DFQATT and SNEGSKA (reference sequence). V dropped 6 bases and J dropped 2 bases, with 17 bases sitting between them. This CDR3 is CSARGKSGPYEQYF. The CDR3 DNA sequence: TGCAGTGCCCGGGGAAAGAGCGGACCCTACGAGCAGTACTTC.

This clonotype was observed a handful of times. The rearrangement joins TRBV5-1 to TRBJ2-3; D is tentatively TRBD1 or TRBD2 (5 bases each). The length of the CDR3 is 16 residues. From germline, CDR1 is SGHRS and CDR2 YFSETQ. Trimming shortened V by 2 bases and J by 1 base, and 14 bases separated the two germline ends. In DNA, the CDR3 is TGCGCCAGCAGCTTCTCGACAGTTAGCGGCACAGATACGCAGTATTTT. It encodes CASSFSTVSGTDTQYF.

The chain is built from TRBV28 and TRBJ2-7; no definite D call. The V end lost 7 bases, the J end lost 1 base, and 14 bases lay between the germline ends. This CDR3 has 14 residues. CDR1 and CDR2 (germline): MDHEN, SYDVKM. CDR3 DNA: TGTGCCAGCACTAGAATGGGGATGTCCTACGAGCAGTACTTC. Its translation is CASTRMGMSYEQYF.

This clonotype occurred many times. V is TRBV7-2 and J is TRBJ2-3; 8 positions match TRBD2. The germline gives CDR1 SGHTA, CDR2 FQGNSA. V lost 6 bases, J lost 2 bases, and 7 bases stayed unmatched. This CDR3 is built from 15 residues. CDR3 amino acids: CASRRAGGVTDTQYF. CDR3 coding DNA: TGTGCCAGCAGGAGGGCGGGGGGCGTCACAGATACGCAGTATTTT.

This clonotype has more than one count but fewer than ten. Sequence at one end of the junction differs from germline and may be a read error. The CDR3 loop reads CSARDRRVLGNTIYF. Written as DNA, the CDR3 is TGCAGTGCGAGAGACAGGCGGGTCCTAGGAAACACCATATATTTT. The chain combines TRBV20-1 with TRBJ1-3, with D possibly matching TRBD1 (6 bases). Germline V lookup: CDR1 DFQATT, CDR2 SNEGSKA (reference sequence). This CDR3 has 15 amino acids.

This clonotype was seen ten or more times. The V and J genes are TRBV7-2 and TRBJ1-3; D gene ambiguous. The germline gives CDR1 SGHTA, CDR2 FQGNSA. Trimming pared 5 bases from V and 4 bases from J, leaving 9 bases between. The CDR3 covers 13 residues. The CDR3 sequence is CASSNTGGNTIYF. CDR3 bases: TGTGCCAGCAGCAATACGGGGGGAAACACCATATATTTT.

This clonotype was seen ten or more times. This chain connects TRBV20-1 to TRBJ2-7; 7 bases align to TRBD2. The CDR3 runs 14 residues. CDR1 and CDR2 from the germline V gene are DFQATT and SNEGSKA (reference sequence). J lost 0 bases, V lost 7 bases, and 9 bases had no gene match. CDR3 nucleotides: TGCAGTGAAAGGTCACTAGCGAGCTCCTACGAGCAGTACTTC. It translates to CSERSLASSYEQYF.

This clonotype occurred a few times. The chain employs TRBV7-9 and TRBJ1-6, with unresolved D. The CDR3 totals 14 residues. Germline CDR1 reads SEHNR; CDR2 reads FQNEAQ (reference sequence). With 5 bases removed from V and 10 bases from J, the gap between germline ends came to 15 bases. CDR3 amino acids: CASSPVTESSPLHF. CDR3 nucleotides: TGTGCCAGCAGCCCAGTCACGGAATCCTCACCCCTCCACTTT.

At least ten counts were recorded for this clonotype. The chain is built from TRBV20-1 and TRBJ2-2, with 10 bases matching TRBD2. The length of the CDR3 is 17 residues. After removal of 0 bases from V and 5 bases from J, the junction contained 9 bases not matched to a gene. CDR1 is DFQATT, CDR2 SNEGSKA, per germline (reference sequence). CDR3 nucleotides: TGCAGTGCTAGAGATCGGGCTAGCGGGGGATATACCGGGGAGCTGTTTTTT. This codes for CSARDRASGGYTGELFF.

This clonotype was recorded many times. The rearrangement uses TRBV15 and TRBJ1-2; 7 nucleotides align to TRBD1. The CDR3 totals 15 residues. CDR1 LNHNV and CDR2 YYDKDF come from the germline V gene (reference sequence). The ends lost 0 bases at V and 5 bases at J; junction bases unmatched: 6. The CDR3: CATSRDPGTEYGYTF. CDR3 coding DNA: TGTGCCACCAGCAGAGATCCCGGGACAGAATATGGCTACACCTTC.

In its sample, this clonotype was seen many times. The chain uses TRBV2 and TRBJ2-7; TRBD2 aligns across 8 bases. There are 16 residues in the CDR3. The trim removed 3 bases at V and 4 bases at J, leaving 11 bases unmatched. CDR1 and CDR2 from the germline V gene are SNHLY and FYNNEI. CDR3 loop: CASSEAGGASGYEQYF. The CDR3 coding sequence is TGTGCCAGCAGTGAGGCCGGGGGGGCCTCGGGATACGAGCAGTACTTC.

This clonotype was observed many times. V and J are TRBV7-2 and TRBJ2-3; no reliable D call. CDR3 size: 16 residues. V shed 5 bases and J shed 0 bases, with 15 bases lying between them. Germline-derived CDR1 and CDR2 are SGHTA and FQGNSA. In DNA form, the CDR3 reads TGTGCCAGCAGCCCCGATGGTGGACCAAGCACAGATACGCAGTATTTT. Translated: CASSPDGGPSTDTQYF.

The table lists this clonotype with many counts. This chain joins TRBV2 and TRBJ1-4; TRBD1 agrees at 8 bases. This CDR3 is 15 amino acids long. J gave up 2 bases and V 5 bases, and 4 bases lay outside the gene matches. Germline values: CDR1 SNHLY, CDR2 FYNNEI. The CDR3 sequence: CASSRNRGTNEKLFF. CDR3 nucleotide sequence: TGTGCCAGCAGTCGAAACAGGGGGACTAATGAAAAACTGTTTTTT.

The table lists this clonotype with many counts. The chain is built from TRBV28 and TRBJ2-7; 8 bases are shared with TRBD1. The CDR3 sequence is 15 residues long. V was clipped by 5 bases and J by 3 bases; unmatched bases: 9. The germline gives CDR1 MDHEN, CDR2 SYDVKM. The CDR3 sequence is CASSPLGQGDYEQYF. The CDR3 DNA reads as TGTGCCAGCAGTCCCCTAGGACAGGGAGACTACGAGCAGTACTTC.

This clonotype appeared many times. For the CDR3, the DNA is TGTGCCAGCTCACGACTCCCTAGCGGGGGGCCCTACAATGAGCAGTTCTTC. Translating it yields CASSRLPSGGPYNEQFF. The chain is built from TRBV18 and TRBJ2-1, with 11 nucleotides matching TRBD2. The germline CDR1 and CDR2 sequences are KGHSH and LQKENI. The V and J ends lost 4 bases and 2 bases, in that order; junction bases with no gene match: 7. CDR3 length equals 17 residues.